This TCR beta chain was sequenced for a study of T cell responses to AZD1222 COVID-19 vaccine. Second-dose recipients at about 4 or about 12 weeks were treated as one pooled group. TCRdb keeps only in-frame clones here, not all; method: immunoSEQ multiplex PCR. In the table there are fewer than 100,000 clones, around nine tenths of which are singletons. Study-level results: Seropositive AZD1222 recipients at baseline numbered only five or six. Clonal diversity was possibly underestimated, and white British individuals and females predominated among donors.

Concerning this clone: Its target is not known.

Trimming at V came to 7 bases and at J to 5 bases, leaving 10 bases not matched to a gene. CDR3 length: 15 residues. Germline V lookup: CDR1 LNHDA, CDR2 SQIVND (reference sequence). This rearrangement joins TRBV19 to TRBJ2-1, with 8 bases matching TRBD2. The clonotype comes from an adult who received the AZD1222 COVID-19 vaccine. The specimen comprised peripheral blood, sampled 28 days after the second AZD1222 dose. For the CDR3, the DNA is TGTGCCAGTATTGGGGGGACTAGTCCGAACAATGAGCAGTTCTTC. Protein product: CASIGGTSPNNEQFF.